This T cell receptor beta chain was sequenced for a study of blood T cell repertoires in COVID-19. In the study's own analysis: Cell counts per sample came from amplifying reference gene primers. Sequencing used immunoSEQ multiplex PCR; TCRdb keeps in-frame clones, though not all of them. For V, J and clone size, that table is used; D and trimming come from the DNA. The sample has around 130,000 clones, around 86% seen once. V shed 7 bases, J shed 3 bases, and the junction held 9 bases outside the gene matches. The CDR3 covers 15 residues. Germline values: CDR1 SQVTM, CDR2 ANQGSEA. The rearrangement links TRBV29-1 to TRBJ2-7, with 13 nucleotides matching TRBD2. Sequencing input: PBMCs or T cells enriched from blood (not recorded which). The source of this sequence is a man aged 30 to 39 who had recovered from COVID-19. CDR3 DNA: TGCAGCGCCATCGATTGGACTAGCGGGAGCTACGAGCAGTACTTC. Residues: CSAIDWTSGSYEQYF.